This T cell receptor beta chain derives from a study of T cells in localized non-small cell lung cancer. Study-wide points: T cell clonality was highest in uninvolved adjacent lung, above tumor. An association was observed between higher blood T cell density and longer overall survival.

Only in-frame clones appear in the TCRdb table, and some are missing; sequencing was by immunoSEQ multiplex PCR. The data show about 33,000 clones, with around 77% seen just once and about 16% held by the top ten. As to this clone: No antigen is known for it.

The CDR3 has 14 amino acids. Trimming took 2 bases from V and 7 from J, leaving 12 bases between them. Germline V CDR1 and CDR2: MNHNY, SVGAGI (reference sequence). The sequences come from peripheral blood, collected before any cancer treatment. The rearrangement links TRBV6-6 to TRBJ1-3; a weak D match, TRBD1 (5 bases). This clonotype was obtained from a male donor aged 60 or over with stage III squamous cell lung carcinoma. CDR3 nucleotide sequence: TGTGCCAGCAGTTACGGGGCGGGGTTGAACACCATATATTTT. Protein: CASSYGAGLNTIYF.